This T cell receptor (beta chain) came from a study of early stage breast cancer tumors. Study overall: Invasive lobular carcinomas made up about 30% of the 12 ER+/PR+/HER2- tumors.

Study outcomes and limitations: In about 90% of the 16 patients, blood comparison separated tumor from normal breast.

Generated by immunoSEQ multiplex PCR, the TCRdb table keeps only in-frame clones and is missing some. The table lists over 13,000 clones, approximately 80% of them singletons. Remarks on this clone: Its antigen is unidentified.

The sequencing input was normal breast tissue next to the tumor. The TCR was taken from a person aged 45-60 years with breast cancer.

CDR3 DNA sequence: TGCGCCAGCAGCCTGGGGCCTGAAGCTTTCTTT. Residues: CASSLGPEAFF. This chain joins TRBV4-1 and TRBJ1-1; D is perhaps TRBD1 (5 bases). The V end was cut by 4 bases, the J end by 6 bases, with 6 bases between. This CDR3 comprises 11 residues. CDR1 is MGHRA, CDR2 YSYEKL, per germline.